A single sample gave rise to the 27 T cell receptor beta chains below, sequenced in a study of regulatory T cells in long-lasting Graves disease. The time point is: persistent/refractory GD, antithyroid drugs over 5 years with positive TRAb. RNA from PBMCs was the source of the TCR library. Library construction for TCR beta used iRepertoire HTBI primers and Arm-PCR of CDR3 regions. TCRdb processed the multiplex PCR reads anew with MiXCR; each CDR3 protein has one entry. The sample consists of hundreds of thousands of distinct CDR3 sequences, 25% to 30% of them appearing once. The source material was peripheral blood mononuclear cells (PBMCs), sampled when the disease was refractory, from a patient treated with antithyroid drugs. The receptors come from a female donor with Graves disease.

This clonotype has a count of ten or more. The chain is built from TRBV2 and TRBJ2-7; D not resolved. The germline CDR1 and CDR2 sequences are SNHLY and FYNNEI. The CDR3 covers 12 residues. Trimming removed 5 bases from V and 3 bases from J, with 8 bases in between. The CDR3 sequence is CASSISNYEQYF. CDR3 nucleotides: TGTGCCAGCAGTATATCCAACTACGAGCAGTACTTC. The full variable domain, in which reference TRBV2 and TRBJ2-7 provide the parts outside the CDR3, is EPEVTQTPSHQVTQMGQEVILRCVPISNHLYFYWYRQILGQKVEFLVSFYNNEISEKSEIFDDQFSVERPDGSNFTLKIRSTKLEDSAMYFCASSISNYEQYFGPGTRLTVT.

This clonotype was seen repeatedly, ten times or more. The chain uses TRBV10-3 and TRBJ1-1, with unresolved D. V was cut by 3 bases and J by 1 base, with 9 bases left in between. The CDR3 spans 14 residues. The germline V gene encodes CDR1 ENHRY and CDR2 SYGVKD. CDR3 DNA: TGTGCCATCAGTGATCTGGGAAGGAACACTGAAGCTTTCTTT. Translation gives CAISDLGRNTEAFF.

A remark on this clonotype: Possible read error: a much larger clone is one base away. V and J are TRBV2 and TRBJ2-6; 8 nucleotides match TRBD1. CDR3 size: 17 residues. The germline gives CDR1 SNHLY, CDR2 FYNNEI. V was clipped by 5 bases and J by 2 bases; unmatched bases: 8. CDR3 loop: CASSSGTGNPGANVLTF. The CDR3 DNA follows: TGTGCCAGCAGTTCCGGGACAGGCAACCCTGGGGCCAACGTCCTGACTTTC.

A few counts support this clonotype. The gene calls are TRBV24-1 and TRBJ1-1; TRBD1 agrees at 11 bases. CDR3 length: 18 residues. V lost 4 bases and J lost 0; bases outside the gene matches: 9. CDR1 and CDR2 (germline): KGHDR, SFDVKD. This CDR3 reads CATSEGDRGARMNTEAFF. In nucleotides, the CDR3 is TGTGCCACCAGTGAAGGGGACAGGGGGGCTCGAATGAACACTGAAGCTTTCTTT.

This sequence joins TRBV12-3 or TRBV12-4 and TRBJ2-2; possibly TRBD1 for D (8 bases). Trimming removed 11 bases at V and 4 bases at J, with 17 bases between. The CDR3 is 14 residues long. CDR3 sequence reads: CASNRGGTTGELFF. CDR3 DNA sequence: TGTGCCTCGAACAGGGGGGGAACCACCGGGGAGCTGTTTTTT.

This clonotype has only a few counts. The V call is TRBV7-9, the J call TRBJ1-6, with 8 bases identical to TRBD1. This CDR3 is built from 15 residues. J lost 5 bases, V lost 5 bases, and 5 bases had no gene match. Germline values: CDR1 SEHNR, CDR2 FQNEAQ (reference sequence). CDR3 amino acids: CASSGQGRDNSPLHF. CDR3 DNA sequence: TGTGCCAGCAGCGGACAGGGACGGGATAATTCACCCCTCCACTTT. Drawing the rest from reference TRBV7-9 and TRBJ1-6, the complete variable domain is DTGVSQNPRHKITKRGQNVTFRCDPISEHNRLYWYRQTLGQGPEFLTYFQNEAQLEKSRLLSDRFSAERPKGSFSTLEIQRTEQGDSAMYLCASSGQGRDNSPLHFGNGTRLTVT.

This sequence joins TRBV3-1 and TRBJ1-1; a possible D gene is TRBD1 (5 bases). The V gene's germline CDR1 is LGHDT and CDR2 YNNKEL (reference sequence). The CDR3 length is 14 residues. V was shortened by 4 bases and J by 1 base, with 10 bases between the two germline ends. The CDR3 coding sequence is TGTGCCAGCAGCCGACCCCAGGGGAACACTGAAGCTTTCTTT. This gives the protein CASSRPQGNTEAFF. The variable domain in full, completed from reference TRBV3-1 and TRBJ1-1, reads DTAVSQTPKYLVTQMGNDKSIKCEQNLGHDTMYWYKQDSKKFLKIMFSYNNKELIINETVPNRFSPKSPDKAHLNLHINSLELGDSAVYFCASSRPQGNTEAFFGQGTRLTVV.

This clonotype showed up just a few times. CDR3 loop: CSARVRGQPNYGYTF. Here the CDR3 DNA reads TGCAGTGCTAGAGTTCGAGGACAGCCTAACTATGGCTACACCTTC. The chain carries TRBV20-1 and TRBJ1-2; a possible D gene is TRBD1 (6 bases). V dropped 1 base and J dropped 0 bases, with 12 bases sitting between them. The CDR3 length is 15 residues. Germline CDR1 DFQATT, CDR2 SNEGSKA (reference sequence).

The chain combines TRBV6-1 with TRBJ1-4; D not certain. The CDR3 consists of 12 residues. The ends were cut back, 8 bases at V and 8 bases at J, with 12 bases in the middle. CDR1 MNHNS and CDR2 SASEGT come from the germline V gene. CDR3 region: CASGRFGEKLFF. The CDR3 DNA follows: TGTGCCAGCGGTCGGTTTGGCGAAAAACTGTTTTTT.

This clonotype was observed a handful of times. This sequence joins TRBV12-3 or TRBV12-4 and TRBJ1-4; 10 bases match TRBD1. J lost 5 bases, V lost 6 bases, and 18 bases had no gene match. This CDR3 is 19 amino acids long. CDR3 residues: CASRRQDRGLSSGNEKLFF. CDR3 nucleotide sequence: TGTGCCAGCAGAAGGCAAGACAGGGGGCTAAGCTCGGGGAATGAAAAACTGTTTTTT.

This clonotype was seen a handful of times. The chain carries TRBV3-1 and TRBJ2-7; 11 bases fit TRBD2. Germline values: CDR1 LGHDT, CDR2 YNNKEL (reference sequence). This CDR3 comprises 18 residues. V was pared by 1 base and J by 2 bases, with 10 bases of the junction left unmatched. The CDR3 DNA reads as TGTGCCAGCAGCCAAGCTACTAGCGGGAGAAGTTATGCCTACGAGCAGTACTTC. This translates into CASSQATSGRSYAYEQYF.

The chain is built from TRBV19 and TRBJ1-1; 7 positions agree with TRBD1. The CDR3 length is 15 residues. Germline V gene data show CDR1 as LNHDA and CDR2 as SQIVND (reference sequence). The junction had 12 bases not matched to a gene; V was cut back by 5 bases and J by 6 bases. DNA of the CDR3: TGTGCCAGTAGTCCGCGGGACAGCCGAACGCCTGAAGCTTTCTTT. Its protein is CASSPRDSRTPEAFF.

This clonotype was detected only a few times. CDR3 in amino acids: CASSEGAARTMNTEAFF. CDR3 DNA: TGTGCCAGCAGTGAAGGAGCGGCCAGGACCATGAACACTGAAGCTTTCTTT. This chain connects TRBV6-1 to TRBJ1-1; D gene ambiguous. Trimming took 1 base from V and 0 from J, leaving 15 bases between them. The length of the CDR3 is 17 residues. The V gene's germline CDR1 is MNHNS and CDR2 SASEGT.

Notes on this clonotype: One end of the junction varies from germline; a read error may be responsible. The CDR3 reads CASSLGKPGGPEAFF. For the CDR3, the DNA is TGTGCCAGCAGCTTAGGGAAACCGGGGGGCCCTGAAGCTTTCTTT. This chain joins TRBV5-1 and TRBJ1-1; D possibly corresponds to TRBD1 (6 bases). The CDR3 consists of 15 residues. CDR1 is SGHRS and CDR2 is YFSETQ in the germline V gene.

CDR3 sequence: CASSQDEGGSPETQYF. DNA of the CDR3: TGCGCCAGCAGCCAAGATGAGGGGGGATCGCCAGAGACCCAGTACTTC. The genes are TRBV4-1 and TRBJ2-5; D may correspond to TRBD1 or TRBD2 (6 bases each). Germline assignment: CDR1 MGHRA and CDR2 YSYEKL. The V and J ends lost 0 bases and 4 bases respectively, with 15 bases between them. The CDR3 covers 16 residues.

This chain links TRBV20-1 with TRBJ2-7, with a tentative D call TRBD1 (6 bases). Germline V gives CDR1 DFQATT, CDR2 SNEGSKA (reference sequence). The CDR3 consists of 14 residues. Trimming stripped 4 bases from V and 0 bases from J, with 13 bases between. CDR3 sequence: CSANQQGYSYEQYF. CDR3 in DNA: TGCAGTGCTAACCAACAGGGTTACTCCTACGAGCAGTACTTC.

V gene TRBV5-1 combines with J gene TRBJ2-3; D is unresolved. This CDR3 contains 14 residues. Trimming removed 5 bases at V and 6 bases at J, with 16 bases between. The germline CDR1 and CDR2 sequences are SGHRS and YFSETQ. CDR3 sequence reads: CASRIVPPTDTQYF. CDR3 DNA: TGCGCCAGCAGAATAGTCCCCCCGACGGATACGCAGTATTTT.

This clonotype has at least ten counts. The rearrangement uses TRBV28 and TRBJ1-1; D is perhaps TRBD1 (6 bases). Trimming took off 4 bases at V and 4 bases at J, with 16 bases between the two ends. Germline V gene lookup returns CDR1 MDHEN and CDR2 SYDVKM. CDR3 length equals 15 residues. This CDR3 is CASSSANRVFTEAFF. For the CDR3, the DNA is TGTGCCAGCAGTTCTGCGAACAGGGTATTCACTGAAGCTTTCTTT. The whole variable domain, filled in from reference TRBV28 and TRBJ1-1, reads DVKVTQSSRYLVKRTGEKVFLECVQDMDHENMFWYRQDPGLGLRLIYFSYDVKMKEKGDIPEGYSVSREKKERFSLILESASTNQTSMYLCASSSANRVFTEAFFGQGTRLTVV.

The CDR3 bases are TGCGCCAGCAGCTTCCGGACAGGGAGGGATGAAAAACTGTTTTTT. The encoded protein is CASSFRTGRDEKLFF. The gene calls are TRBV5-1 and TRBJ1-4; 8 positions agree with TRBD1. Germline V lookup: CDR1 SGHRS, CDR2 YFSETQ. CDR3 size: 15 residues. V lost 2 bases to trimming and J lost 6 bases; unmatched junction nucleotides: 6.

This clonotype was seen only a few times. This sequence joins TRBV29-1 and TRBJ1-1; the D gene is possibly TRBD1 (6 bases). Per germline, CDR1 SQVTM and CDR2 ANQGSEA. Trimming stripped 6 bases from V and 0 bases from J, with 11 bases between. The CDR3 extends over 13 amino acids. The CDR3 DNA is TGCAGCGTGGACAGCAACATGAACACTGAAGCTTTCTTT. Translation gives CSVDSNMNTEAFF.

J is TRBJ1-4 and V is TRBV6-2 or TRBV6-3; a weak D match, TRBD1 (5 bases). Germline V gene data show CDR1 as MNHEY and CDR2 as SVGEGT. The CDR3 is made up of 15 amino acids. Trimming pared 0 bases from V and 3 bases from J, leaving 8 bases between. The CDR3 reads CASSYSGTSNEKLFF. CDR3 DNA: TGTGCCAGCAGTTACTCAGGGACCTCTAATGAAAAACTGTTTTTT.

The chain recombines TRBV3-1 with TRBJ1-1; D ambiguous. Germline V gene data show CDR1 as LGHDT and CDR2 as YNNKEL (reference sequence). The CDR3 loop spans 15 amino acids. Trimming pared 1 base from V and 4 bases from J, leaving 13 bases between. CDR3 coding DNA: TGTGCCAGCAGCCAAGTTGCTGGGAGAGGCACTGAAGCTTTCTTT. It translates to CASSQVAGRGTEAFF.

This clonotype appeared a few times. This chain connects TRBV20-1 to TRBJ2-7, with 8 nucleotides matching TRBD2. There are 13 residues in the CDR3. The germline V gene has CDR1 DFQATT and CDR2 SNEGSKA (reference sequence). The V and J ends lost 3 bases and 5 bases, in that order; junction bases with no gene match: 6. Written as DNA, the CDR3 is TGCAGTGCTAGTAGCGGGGTCGGCCACGAGCAGTACTTC. Its translation is CSASSGVGHEQYF.

This clonotype was detected only a few times. The genes are TRBV11-2 and TRBJ1-2; perhaps TRBD1 as D (6 bases). CDR3 length: 14 amino acids. CDR1 and CDR2 from the germline V gene are SGHAT and FQNNGV. V lost 5 bases and J lost 2, with 12 bases in between. The CDR3 region has the DNA TGTGCCAGCAGCACGGGACACTTAAACTATGGCTACACCTTC. It yields the protein CASSTGHLNYGYTF.

This clonotype was counted once. Just one base apart from a much larger clone, this may be a read error. This rearrangement joins TRBV2 to TRBJ1-1; D unresolved. Germline V gene data show CDR1 as SNHLY and CDR2 as FYNNEI. The V gene lost 4 bases and the J gene lost 5 bases, with 20 bases spanning the gap. The CDR3 covers 16 residues. CDR3 nucleotide sequence: TGTGCCAGCAGTGTCGCCTCCGCTAGCCTGGAGACTGAAGCTTTCTTT. This gives the protein CASSVASASLETEAFF.

In this sample, this clonotype turned up a few times. This chain uses TRBV7-3 with TRBJ2-7; 14 bases line up with TRBD2. J was trimmed by 7 bases and V by 7 bases; bases with no gene match: 15. The CDR3 is 17 amino acids. Germline assignment: CDR1 SGHTA and CDR2 FQGTGA. CDR3 sequence reads: CASTPGPGLAGVKEQYF. In nucleotides, the CDR3 is TGTGCCAGCACCCCGGGACCGGGACTAGCGGGAGTTAAGGAGCAGTACTTC.

This clonotype came up a few times. This rearrangement joins TRBV12-3 or TRBV12-4 to TRBJ2-2; TRBD2 might be the D (7 bases). Trimming removed 8 bases at V and 7 bases at J, with 17 bases between. The CDR3 runs to 14 residues. The chain's CDR3 is CASRYVRGGGELFF. CDR3 sequence (DNA): TGTGCCAGCCGCTACGTTAGGGGGGGCGGGGAGCTGTTTTTT.